Included here is one T cell receptor beta chain sequence, with context. Its target is not known. The CDR3 consists of 15 residues. CDR1 is MNHEY and CDR2 is SVGAGI in the germline V gene. The trim removed 6 bases at V and 2 bases at J, leaving 7 bases unmatched. Generated by immunoSEQ multiplex PCR, the TCRdb table keeps only in-frame clones and is missing some. The table includes over 45,000 clones, about 80% detected once. The sample belongs to a study of a mutant IDH1 vaccine in newly diagnosed glioma. Background on the study: Vaccine administration was initiated 4-6 weeks following radiotherapy alone, or with temozolomide cycles.

Study-wide results and caveats: Apparently, pseudoprogression bore no relation to changes among the top peripheral T cell clonotypes.

Time point given: week 5, during vaccination. Mutant IDH1 20-mer peptide, at 300 ug, made up each vaccine dose, with topical imiquimod. The receptor comes from a woman between 45 and 65 years old with glioma. Sample: PBMCs, taken from a glioma patient whose treatment included an IDH1 peptide vaccine. The chain links TRBV6-5 to TRBJ2-1; 7 bases fit TRBD1. CDR3 in DNA: TGTGCCAGCAGCTACCGGGACAGTACCTACAATGAGCAGTTCTTC. Its translation: CASSYRDSTYNEQFF.